These T cell receptor beta chains were read from a single sample in a study of blood T cell repertoires in COVID-19. Generated by immunoSEQ multiplex PCR, the TCRdb table keeps only in-frame clones and is missing some. Here the sample spans over 60,000 clones, approximately 78% being singletons. Sequenced sample: peripheral blood. The receptors come from a human donor in a cohort sampled during active COVID-19. CDR3s include the opening cysteine and the closing phenylalanine or tryptophan. A D gene is named only where the DNA matches it firmly. Where a row states a size, it is once, few, many or the class of an expanded clone; other rows omit it.

d_call j_call clone_size v_call cdr3_aa cdr3_nt
TRBD1 TRBJ2-7 NA TRBV10-3 CAISDRKGTGFDEQYF TGTGCCATCAGTGACCGGAAAGGGACAGGGTTCGACGAGCAGTACTTC
NA TRBJ2-3 NA TRBV7-9 CASSFLDSYTDTQYF TGTGCCAGCAGCTTCTTGGACAGTTACACAGATACGCAGTATTTT
NA TRBJ1-5 NA TRBV6-2/TRBV6-3 CASSFSYNQPQHF TGTGCCAGCAGTTTCTCCTACAATCAGCCCCAGCATTTT
NA TRBJ1-1 NA TRBV28 CASSFSRTVFTEAFF TGTGCCAGCAGTTTCTCGCGGACAGTCTTTACTGAAGCTTTCTTT
NA TRBJ1-4 few TRBV28 CASSLGASQYSNEKLFF TGTGCCAGCAGTTTAGGGGCCAGCCAATATTCTAATGAAAAACTGTTTTTT
TRBD1 TRBJ2-5 NA TRBV12-3/TRBV12-4 CASRVTGGLTQYF TGTGCCAGCAGGGTGACAGGGGGCCTGACCCAGTACTTC
TRBD1 TRBJ2-7 NA TRBV11-2 CASSFALGQVYEQYF TGTGCCAGCAGCTTTGCCCTGGGACAGGTCTACGAGCAGTACTTC
NA TRBJ1-4 NA TRBV6-5 CASSYGQGSEKLFF TGTGCCAGCAGTTACGGGCAGGGGAGTGAAAAACTGTTTTTT
NA TRBJ1-5 medium-sized TRBV18 CASSPRGGTSNQPQHF TGTGCCAGCTCACCACGGGGGGGAACTAGCAATCAGCCCCAGCATTTT
NA TRBJ1-1 few TRBV6-7 CASSYSPGGVGADTEAFF TGTGCCAGCAGTTACTCACCCGGAGGCGTGGGGGCGGACACTGAAGCTTTCTTT
NA TRBJ2-7 NA TRBV7-2 CASSKGVAREQYF TGTGCCAGCAGCAAGGGGGTAGCGAGGGAGCAGTACTTC
NA TRBJ2-7 NA TRBV5-1 CASSLDKNEQYF TGCGCCAGCAGCTTGGACAAGAACGAGCAGTACTTC
NA TRBJ1-4 few TRBV4-1 CASSHRQLNDKLFF TGCGCCAGCAGCCACCGACAGCTTAATGACAAACTGTTTTTT
NA TRBJ2-3 NA TRBV11-3 CASSLTSSDTQYF TGTGCCAGCAGCCTTACTAGTTCAGATACGCAGTATTTT
NA TRBJ2-2 once TRBV13 CASRLSQGTPGELFF TGTGCCAGCAGACTCTCACAGGGAACGCCCGGGGAGCTGTTTTTT
TRBD1 TRBJ1-5 NA TRBV27 CASSLGDTGEEDNQPQHF TGTGCCAGCAGTTTAGGCGACACAGGGGAGGAGGACAATCAGCCCCAGCATTTT
NA TRBJ2-5 NA TRBV11-2 CASSLGTLGGETQYF TGTGCCAGCAGCCTCGGGACTCTGGGCGGGGAGACCCAGTACTTC
NA TRBJ2-1 NA TRBV19 CASSIPIPGNEQFF TGTGCCAGTAGTATCCCTATCCCGGGCAATGAGCAGTTCTTC
NA TRBJ2-5 NA TRBV15 CATSREGAKVVGETQYF TGTGCCACCAGCAGAGAGGGGGCTAAGGTGGTAGGAGAGACCCAGTACTTC
NA TRBJ2-1 NA TRBV20-1 CSASYNEQFF TGCAGTGCCTCGTACAATGAGCAGTTCTTC
TRBD2 TRBJ2-1 NA TRBV18 CASSPPSGANEQFF TGTGCCAGCTCACCCCCCAGCGGGGCCAATGAGCAGTTCTTC
NA TRBJ2-7 once TRBV7-9 CASSSLQVPYEQYF TGTGCCAGCAGCTCCCTGCAGGTGCCCTACGAGCAGTACTTC
NA TRBJ2-3 NA TRBV28 CASSLLTDTQYF TGTGCCAGCAGCCTCCTCACAGATACGCAGTATTTT
NA TRBJ2-1 once TRBV5-1 CASSPHYNEQFF TGCGCCAGCAGCCCCCACTACAATGAGCAGTTCTTC
NA TRBJ1-5 NA TRBV15 CATSRWLPGVYSNQPQHF TGTGCCACCAGCAGGTGGCTGCCGGGAGTTTATAGCAATCAGCCCCAGCATTTT
TRBD2 TRBJ2-1 once TRBV28 CASSPPLAGVGNEQFF TGTGCCAGCAGTCCCCCGCTAGCGGGAGTTGGCAATGAGCAGTTCTTC
TRBD1 TRBJ2-7 NA TRBV5-5 CASSWGTGRGEQYF TGTGCCAGCAGCTGGGGGACAGGGAGGGGCGAGCAGTACTTC
TRBD1 TRBJ2-7 NA TRBV7-9 CASSLGDPRQGYEQYF TGTGCCAGCAGCTTAGGTGACCCGAGACAGGGATACGAGCAGTACTTC
TRBD1 TRBJ1-1 NA TRBV27 CASRYSGGTEAFF TGTGCCAGCAGGTACTCAGGGGGCACTGAAGCTTTCTTT
NA TRBJ2-2 NA TRBV5-1 CASRVSGTRNTGELFF TGCGCCAGCAGGGTTTCCGGGACAAGGAACACCGGGGAGCTGTTTTTT
TRBD2 TRBJ2-1 few TRBV14 CASSLLGSGAYNEQFF TGTGCCAGCAGTCTACTGGGGAGCGGGGCCTACAATGAGCAGTTCTTC
TRBD2 TRBJ2-7 NA TRBV6-2/TRBV6-3 CASSQTSGPLYEQYF TGTGCCAGCAGCCAGACTAGCGGGCCCCTCTACGAGCAGTACTTC
TRBD2 TRBJ2-5 NA TRBV4-3 CASSPTERGKWETQYF TGCGCCAGCAGCCCAACCGAGCGGGGGAAATGGGAGACCCAGTACTTC
NA TRBJ2-5 NA TRBV7-3 CASSLSPGQAQYF TGTGCCAGCAGCTTAAGCCCAGGGCAGGCCCAGTACTTC
TRBD2 TRBJ2-1 NA TRBV7-3 CASSSGLAGYTEQFF TGTGCCAGCAGCTCAGGACTAGCGGGGTACACTGAGCAGTTCTTC
NA TRBJ1-1 few TRBV28 CASRSTARVTNTEAFF TGTGCCAGCAGGTCGACCGCTCGGGTCACAAACACTGAAGCTTTCTTT
TRBD2 TRBJ2-1 NA TRBV7-2 CASSGGTSDRSYNEQFF TGTGCCAGCAGCGGAGGGACTAGCGATCGTTCCTACAATGAGCAGTTCTTC
NA TRBJ1-2 NA TRBV3-1/TRBV3-2 CASSQGSAGYGYTF TGTGCCAGCAGCCAAGGAAGTGCGGGGTATGGCTACACCTTC
NA TRBJ2-6 NA TRBV19 CASSYRAGANVLTF TGTGCCAGTAGTTACAGGGCTGGGGCCAACGTCCTGACTTTC
TRBD1 TRBJ1-1 NA TRBV27 CASWDSGNTEAFF TGTGCCAGTTGGGACAGTGGGAACACTGAAGCTTTCTTT
TRBD1 TRBJ2-7 NA TRBV2 CASRSGQGTSYEQYF TGTGCCAGCAGATCGGGACAGGGGACTTCCTACGAGCAGTACTTC
NA TRBJ2-7 NA TRBV6-2/TRBV6-3 CASSLHYQAQTYEQYF TGTGCCAGCAGTTTGCACTACCAAGCGCAGACCTACGAGCAGTACTTC
NA TRBJ2-7 NA TRBV9 CASSGGLARYEQYF TGTGCCAGCAGCGGAGGGCTAGCCCGTTACGAGCAGTACTTC
NA TRBJ2-1 NA TRBV5-8 CASETQRGSYNEQFF TGTGCCAGCGAAACCCAAAGGGGCTCCTACAATGAGCAGTTCTTC
TRBD1 TRBJ1-3 NA TRBV30 CAWDRARGNTIYF TGTGCCTGGGACAGGGCCAGGGGAAACACCATATATTTT